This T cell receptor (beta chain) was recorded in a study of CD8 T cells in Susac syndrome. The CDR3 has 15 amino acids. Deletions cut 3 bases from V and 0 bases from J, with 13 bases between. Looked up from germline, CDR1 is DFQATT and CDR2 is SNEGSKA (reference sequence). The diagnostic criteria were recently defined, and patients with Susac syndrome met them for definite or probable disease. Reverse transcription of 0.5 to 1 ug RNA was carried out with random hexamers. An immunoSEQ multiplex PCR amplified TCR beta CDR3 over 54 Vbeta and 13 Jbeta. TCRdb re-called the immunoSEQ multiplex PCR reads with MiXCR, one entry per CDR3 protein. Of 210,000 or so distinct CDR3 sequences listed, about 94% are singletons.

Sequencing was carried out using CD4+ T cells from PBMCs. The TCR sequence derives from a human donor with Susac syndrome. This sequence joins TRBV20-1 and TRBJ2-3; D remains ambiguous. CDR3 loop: CSASTGPPSTDTQYF. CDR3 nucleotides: TGCAGTGCTAGTACCGGACCCCCTAGCACAGATACGCAGTATTTT.